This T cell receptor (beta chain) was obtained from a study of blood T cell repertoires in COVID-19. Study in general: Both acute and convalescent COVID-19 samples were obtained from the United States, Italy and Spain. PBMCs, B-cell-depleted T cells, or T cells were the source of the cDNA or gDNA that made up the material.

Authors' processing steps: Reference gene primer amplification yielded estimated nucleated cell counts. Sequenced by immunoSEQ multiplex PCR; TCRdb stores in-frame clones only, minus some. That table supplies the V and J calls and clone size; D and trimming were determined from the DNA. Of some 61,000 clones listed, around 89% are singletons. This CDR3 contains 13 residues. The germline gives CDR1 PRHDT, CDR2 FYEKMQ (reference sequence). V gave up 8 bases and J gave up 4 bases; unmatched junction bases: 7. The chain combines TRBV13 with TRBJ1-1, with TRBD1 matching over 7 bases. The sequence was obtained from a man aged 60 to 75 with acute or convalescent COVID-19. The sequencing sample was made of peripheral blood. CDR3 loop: CASLQGGGTEAFF. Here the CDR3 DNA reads TGTGCCAGCTTGCAGGGGGGAGGCACTGAAGCTTTCTTT.